This T cell receptor beta chain appears in the sequencing data of a study of blood T cell repertoires in COVID-19. This CDR3 region has 13 residues. Germline assignment: CDR1 WSHSY and CDR2 SAAADI. V was pared by 0 bases and J by 9 bases, with 11 bases between. Clones were read by immunoSEQ multiplex PCR, and TCRdb kept only the in-frame ones, dropping some. The sample lists over 200,000 clones; approximately 82% were seen once. V is TRBV10-2 and J is TRBJ1-1; weak D call: TRBD1 (6 bases). This clonotype was obtained from a man older than 75 with acute or convalescent COVID-19. The sequenced material came from peripheral blood. CDR3 DNA sequence: TGCGCCAGCAGTGAGTCCAGGGACACCCAAGCTTTCTTT. As protein: CASSESRDTQAFF.